This record looks at one T cell receptor beta chain sequence and its context. Its antigen is unknown. This sample stems from a study of cytomegalovirus exposure and HLA in healthy donors. Germline CDR1 and CDR2: MNHEY and SVGAGI. CDR3 length equals 13 residues. The V end lost 5 bases, the J end lost 5 bases, and 12 bases lay between the germline ends. Findings and caveats of the study: A later analysis reported that several of the most significant clusters appeared to be linked to common viral pathogens, among them Epstein-Barr virus.

A multiplex PCR was run with 60 Vbeta primers and 13 Jbeta primers. Using immunoSEQ multiplex PCR, the repertoire was profiled, and TCRdb retains in-frame clones only, with some absent. This table has about 120,000 clones, 75% appearing once. Sampled while nominally healthy, donors likely had unrecorded immune exposures. This clonotype was obtained from a woman aged 40 to 50 in good health and CMV-seropositive. Material: PBMCs. The chain combines TRBV6-5 with TRBJ1-1; D unresolved. The CDR3 DNA sequence: TGTGCCAGCAGTCCCCCAGCGCGGACTGAAGCTTTCTTT. It is translated as CASSPPARTEAFF.